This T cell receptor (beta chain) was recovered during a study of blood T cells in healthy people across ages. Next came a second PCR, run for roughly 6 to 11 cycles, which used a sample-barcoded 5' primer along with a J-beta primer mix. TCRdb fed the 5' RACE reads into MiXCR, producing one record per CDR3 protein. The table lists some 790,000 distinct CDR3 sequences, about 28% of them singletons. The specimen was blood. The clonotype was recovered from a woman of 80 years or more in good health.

The CDR3 DNA sequence: TGCGCCAGCAGACACTCCGGGACAGGGCAATCACCCCTCCACTTT. Amino acids: CASRHSGTGQSPLHF. The J gene is TRBJ1-6, the V gene TRBV5-1, with 9 bases fitting TRBD1. This CDR3 comprises 15 residues. The J segment lost 10 bases and the V segment lost 5 bases, leaving 10 bases of the junction unmatched. CDR1 and CDR2 from the germline V gene are SGHRS and YFSETQ.